These 16 T cell receptor beta chains came from one sample sequenced in a study of cytomegalovirus exposure and HLA in healthy donors. The primer mix had 60 Vbeta and 13 Jbeta primers. Clones were sequenced by immunoSEQ multiplex PCR, and TCRdb holds only the in-frame ones, with some missing. The table includes over 40,000 clones, 70% to 80% detected once. Specimen: PBMCs. All receptors derive from a woman aged 35 to 49 in good health and CMV-seropositive.

The chain uses TRBV14 and TRBJ1-2; TRBD1 might be the D (5 bases). Trimming stripped 2 bases from V and 2 bases from J, with 6 bases between. Germline V gene data show CDR1 as SGHDN and CDR2 as FVKESK. The CDR3 runs 13 residues. The CDR3 sequence is CASSQKGNYGYTF. The CDR3 coding sequence is TGTGCCAGCAGCCAAAAGGGGAACTATGGCTACACCTTC.

This clone was seen more than once but under ten times. This rearrangement joins TRBV19 to TRBJ1-1; no clear D gene. The CDR3 is 12 residues long. Trimming left V 2 bases short and J 8 bases short, with 9 bases between. Germline V gene sequence: CDR1 LNHDA, CDR2 SQIVND (reference sequence). CDR3 nucleotide sequence: TGTGCCAGTAGTATAAGATCGGGGGAAGCTTTCTTT. Encoded protein: CASSIRSGEAFF.

This clone occurred a few times. CDR3 sequence: CASSRGGAVGVFSANEKLFF. The CDR3 nucleotides read TGTGCCAGCAGCCGGGGGGGGGCCGTTGGGGTTTTCTCCGCTAATGAAAAACTGTTTTTT. The chain employs TRBV7-6 and TRBJ1-4, with D possibly being TRBD1 (6 bases). The CDR3 sequence is 20 residues long. The germline V gene has CDR1 SGHVS and CDR2 FNYEAQ. The V end was cut by 5 bases, the J end by 3 bases, with 28 bases between. Filled out from reference TRBV7-6 and TRBJ1-4, the complete variable domain reads GAGVSQSPRYKVTKRGQDVALRCDPISGHVSLYWYRQALGQGPEFLTYFNYEAQQDKSGLPNDRFSAERPEGSISTLTIQRTEQRDSAMYRCASSRGGAVGVFSANEKLFFGSGTQLSVL.

J is TRBJ2-7 and V is TRBV6-1; perhaps TRBD1 as D (6 bases). Between the trimmed V and J ends, which lost 1 base and 2 bases, there was a span of 12 bases. From germline, CDR1 is MNHNS and CDR2 SASEGT. The length of the CDR3 is 15 residues. CDR3 sequence: CASSEEVGGAYEQYF. In DNA form, the CDR3 reads TGTGCCAGCAGTGAAGAGGTAGGGGGAGCCTACGAGCAGTACTTC.

This clone was detected only a few times. The chain has TRBV6-5 and TRBJ1-1, with 9 nucleotides matching TRBD1. The CDR3 length is 14 residues. CDR1 is MNHEY, CDR2 SVGAGI, per germline. The ends lost 7 bases at V and 5 bases at J; junction bases unmatched: 8. This CDR3 reads CASIPTGGFTEAFF. The DNA of the CDR3 is TGTGCCAGCATACCCACAGGGGGCTTTACTGAAGCTTTCTTT.

This clone was detected a few times. V gene TRBV29-1 combines with J gene TRBJ2-1, with D perhaps TRBD1 (6 bases). Germline V gives CDR1 SQVTM, CDR2 ANQGSEA. Trimming removed 7 bases at V and 8 bases at J, with 21 bases between. This CDR3 is built from 14 residues. In nucleotides, the CDR3 is TGCAGCGCTAGAACAGGGAATGGAGGCCATGAGCAGTTCTTC. Amino acids: CSARTGNGGHEQFF.

This sequence joins TRBV27 and TRBJ1-1, with a possible D match to TRBD1 (6 bases). The CDR3 sequence is 14 residues long. V was cut by 1 base and J by 2 bases, with 8 bases left in between. Germline CDR1 and CDR2: MNHEY and SMNVEV (reference sequence). The CDR3 region is CASSLWGTNTEAFF. CDR3 bases: TGTGCCAGCAGTTTATGGGGGACAAACACTGAAGCTTTCTTT.

This clone was seen a handful of times. J is TRBJ2-2 and V is TRBV7-3; the D is unclear. The CDR3 runs to 13 residues. V dropped 3 bases and J dropped 1 base, with 3 bases sitting between them. Germline CDR1 SGHTA, CDR2 FQGTGA. CDR3 coding DNA: TGTGCCAGCAGCTTCGGGAACACCGGGGAGCTGTTTTTT. Its protein is CASSFGNTGELFF.

The V and J genes are TRBV10-1 and TRBJ1-1; tentative D call: TRBD1 (6 bases). This CDR3 comprises 14 residues. The germline V and J ends were trimmed by 3 bases and 1 base, with 9 bases remaining between them. Germline V lookup: CDR1 WNHNN, CDR2 SYGVQD (reference sequence). The CDR3 nucleotides are TGCGCCAGCAGTGAAGCAGGGGAGAACACTGAAGCTTTCTTT. Amino acid sequence: CASSEAGENTEAFF.

J is TRBJ2-5 and V is TRBV2, with 9 bases lining up with TRBD1. Trimming removed 8 bases from V and 2 bases from J; junction bases left unmatched: 3. Germline values: CDR1 SNHLY, CDR2 FYNNEI. This CDR3 is 13 amino acids long. The CDR3: CASRDREQETQYF. In DNA form, the CDR3 reads TGTGCCAGCCGGGACAGGGAACAAGAGACCCAGTACTTC.

The chain employs TRBV6-1 and TRBJ1-5, with 7 positions matching TRBD1. With 5 bases clipped from V and 6 bases from J, the junction kept 1 base outside the gene matches. Germline-derived CDR1 and CDR2 are MNHNS and SASEGT. CDR3 length equals 12 residues. The CDR3 protein is CASSTGVQPQHF. In DNA form, the CDR3 reads TGTGCCAGCAGTACAGGGGTTCAGCCCCAGCATTTT.

This chain joins TRBV30 and TRBJ2-7; tentative D call: TRBD1 (6 bases). Between the trimmed V and J ends, which lost 4 bases and 0 bases, there was a span of 7 bases. CDR3 length equals 12 residues. Germline V gene data show CDR1 as GTSNPN and CDR2 as SVGIG (reference sequence). As DNA, the CDR3 is TGTGCCTGGACAGGGGACTCCTACGAGCAGTACTTC. This sequence encodes CAWTGDSYEQYF.

The chain carries TRBV4-1 and TRBJ1-1; D perhaps matches TRBD1 (5 bases). CDR3 size: 15 residues. The germline V gene has CDR1 MGHRA and CDR2 YSYEKL. V was shortened by 3 bases and J by 0 bases, with 11 bases between the two germline ends. The CDR3 coding sequence is TGCGCCAGCAGCCAGGGAACGACAGTGAACACTGAAGCTTTCTTT. This codes for CASSQGTTVNTEAFF.

The chain is built from TRBV11-2 and TRBJ1-6, with D unresolved. CDR3 size: 16 residues. With 0 bases removed from V and 5 bases from J, the gap between germline ends came to 11 bases. CDR1 SGHAT and CDR2 FQNNGV come from the germline V gene. The CDR3 reads CASSLDPGEHNSPLHF. CDR3 DNA: TGTGCCAGCAGCTTAGATCCGGGTGAGCATAATTCACCCCTCCACTTT.

This chain joins TRBV4-1 and TRBJ2-1, with 9 bases matching TRBD2. Germline assignment: CDR1 MGHRA and CDR2 YSYEKL. Trimming removed 0 bases from V and 8 bases from J; junction bases left unmatched: 11. CDR3 size: 17 residues. CDR3: CASSQDGRRGGQYEQFF. The CDR3 bases are TGCGCCAGCAGCCAAGATGGAAGGCGGGGGGGCCAATATGAGCAGTTCTTC.

The rearrangement links TRBV19 to TRBJ2-7, with a weak D call TRBD2 (6 bases). The V gene lost 4 bases and the J gene lost 4 bases, with 8 bases spanning the gap. This CDR3 is built from 12 residues. From germline, CDR1 is LNHDA and CDR2 SQIVND (reference sequence). The CDR3 DNA reads as TGTGCCAGTAGTAGCGGGGTTTACGAGCAGTACTTC. It encodes CASSSGVYEQYF.